This is a list of T cell receptor beta chains from one sample in a study of T-cell reconstitution after alpha-beta-depleted transplantation in children. TCRdb redid the calling of the PCR reads with MiXCR, one entry per CDR3 protein. The sample records 500,000 or so distinct CDR3 sequences, 30% to 35% being singletons. The source was PBMCs from the stem cell graft donor, collected from the stem cell graft. All receptors derive from a human donor who donated a stem cell graft to a child with aplastic anemia. The CDR3 runs from the conserved cysteine through the conserved F or W. D genes are given only for firm matches. Expanded clones get a size class; other rows say once, few or many, or leave the size out.

d_call j_call v_call clone_size cdr3_aa cdr3_nt
TRBD1 TRBJ1-1 TRBV28 - CASSPGTGIGSKGGMNTEAFF TGTGCCAGCAGTCCCGGGACAGGGATTGGATCAAAGGGGGGGATGAACACTGAAGCTTTCTTT
- TRBJ1-4 TRBV21-1 few CASTLTITGTDSTNEKLFF TGTGCCAGCACCCTGACGATTACCGGGACAGACTCAACTAATGAAAAACTGTTTTTT
TRBD1 TRBJ1-1 TRBV27 - CASRPGTGKPEAFF TGTGCCAGCAGGCCCGGGACAGGGAAGCCTGAAGCTTTCTTT
- TRBJ1-5 TRBV6-2/TRBV6-3 - CASRGGGYYSNQPQHF TGTGCCAGCAGAGGTGGGGGATATTATAGCAATCAGCCCCAGCATTTT
TRBD2 TRBJ2-1 TRBV29-1 - CSVEAGGLYEQFF TGCAGCGTTGAGGCGGGAGGGTTGTATGAGCAGTTCTTC
- TRBJ2-1 TRBV28 - CASSFRVVAYNEQFF TGTGCCAGCAGCTTCAGGGTTGTGGCCTACAATGAGCAGTTCTTC
TRBD1 TRBJ2-7 TRBV6-1 few CASSKGTGSREQYF TGTGCCAGCAGTAAGGGGACAGGCTCGAGAGAGCAGTACTTC
- TRBJ1-1 TRBV5-1 - CASSLRGINTEAFF TGCGCCAGCAGCTTGAGAGGGATAAACACTGAAGCTTTCTTT
- TRBJ2-5 TRBV2 - CASNRSGRKETQYF TGTGCCAGCAATAGGTCTGGGAGAAAAGAGACCCAGTACTTC
TRBD2 TRBJ2-3 TRBV20-1 - CSATGGSGVDTQYF TGCAGTGCCACTGGCGGGAGTGGGGTGGATACGCAGTATTTT
- TRBJ2-1 TRBV5-1 - CASSLSALSSYNEQFF TGCGCCAGCAGCTTATCGGCACTGAGCTCCTACAATGAGCAGTTCTTC
- TRBJ1-2 TRBV9 - CASSVQGTYGYTF TGTGCCAGCAGCGTTCAGGGAACCTATGGCTACACCTTC
- TRBJ1-1 TRBV7-9 - CASSLLAVTEAFF TGTGCCAGCAGCTTATTGGCAGTCACTGAAGCTTTCTTT
- TRBJ1-1 TRBV29-1 - CSVAYGFESSEAFF TGCAGCGTTGCCTATGGGTTTGAATCCAGTGAAGCTTTCTTT
TRBD2 TRBJ2-1 TRBV20-1 - CSARGLAGVTSYNEQFF TGCAGTGCTAGGGGCCTAGCGGGAGTGACATCCTACAATGAGCAGTTCTTC
- TRBJ2-5 TRBV10-3 - CAISEGSTSLQETQYF TGTGCCATCAGTGAAGGTAGTACTAGCCTCCAAGAGACCCAGTACTTC
- TRBJ1-4 TRBV29-1 few CSMSGTTEGNEKLFF TGCAGCATGTCCGGGACGACGGAGGGGAATGAAAAACTGTTTTTT
TRBD2 TRBJ2-1 TRBV29-1 few CSASAGTRDEQFF TGCAGCGCCTCAGCCGGGACTAGGGATGAGCAGTTCTTC
- TRBJ2-3 TRBV20-1 - CSAPTVFTDTQYF TGCAGTGCTCCCACAGTGTTCACAGATACGCAGTATTTT
- TRBJ2-2 TRBV18 many CASSPGNGELFF TGTGCCAGCTCACCAGGGAACGGGGAGCTGTTTTTT
- TRBJ2-1 TRBV5-1 - CASSWGKDGRVEQFF TGCGCCAGCAGCTGGGGGAAGGACGGCAGGGTTGAGCAGTTCTTC
TRBD1 TRBJ2-7 TRBV28 few CASGTPQGPSYEQYF TGTGCCAGCGGAACTCCACAGGGGCCCTCCTACGAGCAGTACTTC
TRBD1 TRBJ1-4 TRBV12-3/TRBV12-4 few CASSFIRAGGNEKLFF TGTGCCAGCAGTTTTATTCGGGCAGGGGGTAATGAAAAACTGTTTTTT
TRBD2 TRBJ2-1 TRBV12-3/TRBV12-4 many CASNSVAGQGSDEQFF TGTGCCAGCAACTCAGTAGCGGGGCAGGGATCTGATGAGCAGTTCTTC
- TRBJ2-1 TRBV20-1 many CSGGTDAYNEQFF TGCAGTGGCGGGACTGATGCCTACAATGAGCAGTTCTTC
TRBD2 TRBJ2-7 TRBV20-1 - CSAPSPTSGAYEQYF TGCAGTGCTCCGAGCCCGACTAGCGGGGCTTACGAGCAGTACTTC
TRBD1 TRBJ2-5 TRBV14 - CASSQAGQVYQETQYF TGTGCCAGCAGCCAAGCGGGACAGGTCTACCAAGAGACCCAGTACTTC
TRBD2 TRBJ2-5 TRBV6-1 - CASSDPLFAGELETQYF TGTGCCAGCAGTGACCCCCTGTTTGCGGGAGAGTTGGAGACCCAGTACTTC
- TRBJ1-5 TRBV28 - CASSLPGQRFSNQPQHF TGTGCCAGCAGTTTACCCGGACAGAGGTTTAGCAATCAGCCCCAGCATTTT
TRBD2 TRBJ2-1 TRBV5-1 - CASSLMTSGGPHNEQFF TGCGCCAGCAGCTTGATGACTAGCGGGGGCCCTCACAATGAGCAGTTCTTC
- TRBJ2-2 TRBV12-3/TRBV12-4 - CASSEQSGTGELFF TGTGCCAGCTCAGAGCAGTCGGGCACCGGGGAGCTGTTTTTT
TRBD2 TRBJ2-2 TRBV6-4 - CASSTGLAVTGELFF TGTGCCAGCAGTACGGGACTAGCGGTTACCGGGGAGCTGTTTTTT
TRBD2 TRBJ2-2 TRBV20-1 few CSASGLAGVRTGELFF TGCAGTGCTAGCGGACTAGCGGGAGTACGAACCGGGGAGCTGTTTTTT
- TRBJ2-2 TRBV29-1 few CSVEDFLTGELFF TGCAGCGTTGAAGATTTCCTCACCGGGGAGCTGTTTTTT
- TRBJ2-1 TRBV30 - CAWSHSGLPNEQFF TGTGCCTGGAGTCACTCGGGACTGCCGAATGAGCAGTTCTTC
- TRBJ1-2 TRBV21-1 - CASTQYGDRGVYGYTF TGTGCCAGCACCCAATACGGGGACAGGGGGGTCTATGGCTACACCTTC
- TRBJ2-2 TRBV7-2 - CASTQTGEMFF TGTGCCAGCACCCAGACCGGGGAGATGTTTTTT
TRBD1 TRBJ1-5 TRBV30 - CAWSVGRDREYSNQPQHF TGTGCCTGGAGCGTCGGGAGGGACAGGGAATATAGCAATCAGCCCCAGCATTTT
TRBD1 TRBJ1-3 TRBV5-6 few CASSLRIGQGFSGNTIYF TGTGCCAGCAGCTTGAGGATTGGACAGGGATTTTCAGGAAACACCATATATTTT
TRBD2 TRBJ2-5 TRBV12-3/TRBV12-4 - CASSLAGVIEGTQYF TGTGCCAGCAGTCTAGCGGGAGTCATCGAGGGGACCCAGTACTTC
TRBD1 TRBJ2-2 TRBV7-3 - CASSLGPGQGEVGGELFF TGTGCCAGCAGCTTAGGTCCCGGACAGGGAGAAGTAGGCGGGGAGCTGTTTTTT
TRBD1 TRBJ2-1 TRBV20-1 - CSAYNRGRNEQFF TGCAGTGCTTATAACAGGGGGCGCAATGAGCAGTTCTTC
- TRBJ2-6 TRBV27 - CASSPDWGFWANVLTF TGTGCCAGCAGTCCTGACTGGGGCTTCTGGGCCAACGTCCTGACTTTC
TRBD1 TRBJ1-5 TRBV7-8 - CASTADRASHQPQHF TGTGCCAGCACCGCGGACAGGGCATCACATCAGCCCCAGCATTTT
TRBD1 TRBJ2-5 TRBV9 - CASSAQTDRGHETQYF TGTGCCAGCAGCGCCCAGACGGACAGGGGGCACGAGACCCAGTACTTC
TRBD2 TRBJ2-3 TRBV7-2 few CASSRSGGSTDTQYF TGTGCCAGCAGCCGCAGCGGGGGCAGCACAGATACGCAGTATTTT
- TRBJ2-3 TRBV5-1 few CASSLDTYTDTQYF TGCGCCAGCAGCTTGGACACCTACACAGATACGCAGTATTTT